The 26 T cell receptor beta chains given below trace back to one sample, sequenced in a study of beta chain features in type 1 diabetes. General study results and limits: A moderate, significant TCRB CDR3 shortening appeared in type 1 diabetes across four CD4+ subsets.

These receptors are not linked to any known antigen. Of the isolated RNA, all was reverse transcribed, and so the sequenced material was expressed TCRB transcripts. Measured with immunoSEQ multiplex PCR; TCRdb has only the in-frame clones, and not every one. The profile shows approximately 160,000 clones, around 63% of them singletons. Sequencing input: naive CD4+ T cells from blood. These receptors were collected from a man younger than 45 with type 1 diabetes.

This chain uses TRBV30 with TRBJ2-3; 11 nucleotides match TRBD2. V gave up 1 base and J gave up 0 bases; unmatched junction bases: 9. Germline lookup yields CDR1 GTSNPN and CDR2 SVGIG (reference sequence). The CDR3 sequence is 18 residues long. Here the CDR3 reads CAWSGLAGLPPSTDTQYF. The DNA for the CDR3 is TGTGCCTGGAGTGGACTAGCGGGGTTGCCTCCTAGCACAGATACGCAGTATTTT.

This chain uses TRBV29-1 with TRBJ2-7; possible D gene TRBD1, 6 bases. This CDR3 is built from 12 residues. Germline CDR1 SQVTM, CDR2 ANQGSEA. V was trimmed by 6 bases and J by 3 bases, leaving 12 bases between them. CDR3 DNA sequence: TGCAGCGTCACAGGGATCTACTACGAGCAGTACTTC. As protein: CSVTGIYYEQYF.

This clone was counted a few times. V usage is TRBV7-2 and J usage is TRBJ1-5; unclear D gene. This CDR3 is built from 12 residues. The germline CDR1 and CDR2 sequences are SGHTA and FQGNSA. V shed 7 bases and J shed 3 bases, with 7 bases lying between them. Written as DNA, the CDR3 is TGTGCCAGCACCCTTAACAATCAGCCCCAGCATTTT. Amino acid sequence: CASTLNNQPQHF.

This chain connects TRBV30 to TRBJ2-4; weak D call: TRBD1 (5 bases). Germline loops: CDR1 GTSNPN, CDR2 SVGIG (reference sequence). The CDR3 sequence is 12 residues long. V lost 6 bases to trimming and J lost 0 bases, with 6 bases between them. The CDR3 DNA reads TGTGCCTGCAGGGTAGCCAAAAACATTCAGTACTTC. This codes for CACRVAKNIQYF.

CDR3 residues: CASTKGEGILNTEAFF. The CDR3 DNA reads TGTGCCAGTACTAAGGGAGAGGGAATTTTGAACACTGAAGCTTTCTTT. This rearrangement joins TRBV19 to TRBJ1-1; D gene uncertain. Germline lookup yields CDR1 LNHDA and CDR2 SQIVND (reference sequence). The CDR3 sequence is 16 residues long. V lost 7 bases and J lost 0, with 18 bases in between. The complete variable domain, with remaining parts taken from reference TRBV19 and TRBJ1-1, reads DGGITQSPKYLFRKEGQNVTLSCEQNLNHDAMYWYRQDPGQGLRLIYYSQIVNDFQKGDIAEGYSVSREKKESFPLTVTSAQKNPTAFYLCASTKGEGILNTEAFFGQGTRLTVV.

This clone was seen a single time. V usage is TRBV15 and J usage is TRBJ2-5; no clear D gene. Germline assignment: CDR1 LNHNV and CDR2 YYDKDF (reference sequence). V lost 0 bases to trimming and J lost 3 bases, with 8 bases between them. The length of the CDR3 is 14 residues. The CDR3 loop is CATSRDSGEETQYF. The CDR3 nucleotides are TGTGCCACCAGCAGAGATTCTGGGGAAGAGACCCAGTACTTC.

CDR3 residues: CASSEQGEGAFF. The DNA for the CDR3 is TGTGCCAGCAGTGAACAGGGGGAGGGAGCTTTCTTT. The gene calls are TRBV25-1 and TRBJ1-1; 7 bases map to TRBD1. Germline CDR1 is MGHDK and CDR2 is SYGVNS. The CDR3 is 12 amino acids. The V gene end was trimmed by 2 bases and the J gene end by 10 bases; junction bases not matched to a gene: 4.

This chain connects TRBV20-1 to TRBJ1-1; weak D call: TRBD1 (5 bases). V was trimmed by 3 bases and J by 11 bases, leaving 13 bases between them. The CDR3 has 11 amino acids. The germline gives CDR1 DFQATT, CDR2 SNEGSKA (reference sequence). CDR3 nucleotides: TGCAGTGCTAGTGCAGGCGGGGGGGCTTTCTTT. Protein sequence: CSASAGGGAFF.

The genes are TRBV7-2 and TRBJ1-2; D is uncertain. V lost 5 bases and J lost 4, with 11 bases in between. CDR1 and CDR2 from the germline V gene are SGHTA and FQGNSA. The length of the CDR3 is 13 residues. The CDR3 DNA is TGTGCCAGCAGCCCCGGGCACCTCTATGGCTACACCTTC. This encodes CASSPGHLYGYTF.

The rearrangement joins TRBV18 to TRBJ2-2; no reliable D call. The CDR3 spans 16 residues. Germline V gene lookup returns CDR1 KGHSH and CDR2 LQKENI. V dropped 8 bases and J dropped 2 bases, with 18 bases sitting between them. CDR3 sequence (DNA): TGTGCCAGCCCCGGTCCGCTCGGCCTTAACACCGGGGAGCTGTTTTTT. Translation: CASPGPLGLNTGELFF.

The chain uses TRBV6-5 and TRBJ2-1; 11 positions match TRBD2. Trimming at V came to 5 bases and at J to 7 bases, leaving 7 bases not matched to a gene. The germline CDR1 and CDR2 sequences are MNHEY and SVGAGI. The CDR3 is 15 amino acids. CDR3 sequence reads: CASSLMGLAANEQFF. The DNA of the CDR3 is TGTGCCAGCAGTCTCATGGGACTAGCGGCGAATGAGCAGTTCTTC.

The CDR3 DNA sequence: TGTGCCAGCAGTCGCCTCTGGGGGAATAATTCACCCCTCCACTTT. It is translated as CASSRLWGNNSPLHF. V is TRBV7-2 and J is TRBJ1-6; TRBD1 might be the D (5 bases). V was pared by 6 bases and J by 5 bases, with 14 bases between. The length of the CDR3 is 15 residues. Germline V gene sequence: CDR1 SGHTA, CDR2 FQGNSA.

The chain employs TRBV29-1 and TRBJ2-7; 9 positions agree with TRBD2. The CDR3 sequence is 14 residues long. Germline trimming cut 5 bases from V and 0 bases from J; bases unmatched to any gene: 5. Per germline, CDR1 SQVTM and CDR2 ANQGSEA. Here the CDR3 reads CSVSGGPDSYEQYF. The CDR3 DNA reads as TGCAGCGTTAGCGGGGGGCCCGACTCCTACGAGCAGTACTTC.

This chain uses TRBV7-2 with TRBJ1-5; D is undetermined. The CDR3 runs to 15 residues. CDR1 is SGHTA and CDR2 is FQGNSA in the germline V gene. Trimming stripped 0 bases from V and 4 bases from J, with 10 bases between. The CDR3 DNA is TGTGCCAGCAGCTTAGCACGGCAGCTTAATCAGCCCCAGCATTTT. This encodes CASSLARQLNQPQHF.

The V call is TRBV6-5, the J call TRBJ2-2; D could derive from TRBD1 or TRBD2 (5 bases each). Trimming shortened V by 7 bases and J by 9 bases, and 18 bases separated the two germline ends. The germline V gene has CDR1 MNHEY and CDR2 SVGAGI. The CDR3 extends over 14 amino acids. The CDR3 DNA is TGTGCCAGCACGTCGGCAGGGACCCTGAGGGAGCTGTTTTTT. The encoded protein is CASTSAGTLRELFF.

J is TRBJ1-6 and V is TRBV23-1; D is unclear. Being an ORF, TRBV23-1 has a function that is uncertain. The CDR3 length is 17 residues. V was trimmed by 4 bases and J by 7 bases, leaving 20 bases between them. The CDR3 nucleotides read TGCGCCAGCAGTCCATCGTGGGCAGGCTATGGGAATTCACCCCTCCACTTT. Translation gives CASSPSWAGYGNSPLHF.

This chain links TRBV7-2 with TRBJ1-1; possible D gene TRBD1, 5 bases. Germline CDR1 SGHTA, CDR2 FQGNSA. With 5 bases removed from V and 3 bases from J, the gap between germline ends came to 13 bases. The CDR3 extends over 14 amino acids. The CDR3 reads CASSLGLGDTEAFF. CDR3 DNA: TGTGCCAGCAGCCTTGGCTTGGGGGACACTGAAGCTTTCTTT.

The genes are TRBV10-3 and TRBJ2-3, with D unclear. The CDR3 sequence is 11 residues long. The V end lost 2 bases, the J end lost 5 bases, and 2 bases lay between the germline ends. The germline V gene encodes CDR1 ENHRY and CDR2 SYGVKD. The CDR3 DNA is TGTGCCATCAGTGAGATAGATACGCAGTATTTT. The encoded protein is CAISEIDTQYF.

The chain recombines TRBV28 with TRBJ2-7; D assignment may be TRBD1 or TRBD2 (5 bases each). This CDR3 comprises 15 residues. CDR1 and CDR2 from the germline V gene are MDHEN and SYDVKM. Trimming cost V 3 bases and J 2 bases, with 14 bases left between them. The CDR3 loop is CASSLSGTVAYEQYF. CDR3 in DNA: TGTGCCAGCAGTTTGTCCGGGACGGTAGCCTACGAGCAGTACTTC.

The genes are TRBV28 and TRBJ1-5; 10 bases match TRBD1. V lost 8 bases, J lost 5 bases, and 3 bases stayed unmatched. The CDR3 length is 13 residues. Germline values: CDR1 MDHEN, CDR2 SYDVKM. CDR3 in amino acids: CASWGQGYQPQHF. The CDR3 coding sequence is TGTGCCAGCTGGGGACAGGGGTATCAGCCCCAGCATTTT.

The CDR3 region is CASSPRGTGELFF. The DNA of the CDR3 is TGTGCCAGCAGCCCTCGGGGCACCGGGGAGCTGTTTTTT. The chain joins TRBV9 to TRBJ2-2; TRBD2 might be the D (5 bases). Deletions cut 4 bases from V and 4 bases from J, with 8 bases between. Germline lookup yields CDR1 SGDLS and CDR2 YYNGEE. The CDR3 is 13 amino acids.

The rearrangement uses TRBV7-9 and TRBJ2-3; tentative D call: TRBD1 (6 bases). CDR3 length: 15 amino acids. Looked up from germline, CDR1 is SEHNR and CDR2 is FQNEAQ (reference sequence). The ends were cut back, 6 bases at V and 4 bases at J, with 17 bases in the middle. Written as DNA, the CDR3 is TGTGCCAGCAGTAATTCTCTACAGGGCCCAGATACGCAGTATTTT. It specifies CASSNSLQGPDTQYF. The variable domain in full, with the rest retrieved from reference TRBV7-9 and TRBJ2-3, is DTGVSQNPRHKITKRGQNVTFRCDPISEHNRLYWYRQTLGQGPEFLTYFQNEAQLEKSRLLSDRFSAERPKGSFSTLEIQRTEQGDSAMYLCASSNSLQGPDTQYFGPGTRLTVL.

The V and J genes are TRBV10-3 and TRBJ1-1; 9 positions match TRBD1. V was pared by 5 bases and J by 3 bases, with 1 base of the junction left unmatched. The germline V gene has CDR1 ENHRY and CDR2 SYGVKD. This CDR3 region has 13 residues. The CDR3 protein is CAISRTGDTEAFF. Here the CDR3 DNA reads TGTGCCATCAGTAGGACAGGGGACACTGAAGCTTTCTTT.

This clone has more than one count but fewer than ten. The chain links TRBV10-3 to TRBJ2-1; D is unresolved. The CDR3 spans 14 residues. Trimming left V 0 bases short and J 8 bases short, with 11 bases between. Germline loops: CDR1 ENHRY, CDR2 SYGVKD. This CDR3 reads CAISESSADDEQFF. DNA of the CDR3: TGTGCCATCAGTGAGTCGTCCGCCGACGATGAGCAGTTCTTC.

A single count supports this clone. The rearrangement links TRBV5-1 to TRBJ1-6; 9 bases map to TRBD1. This CDR3 spans 14 amino acids. V was pared by 7 bases and J by 7 bases, with 6 bases of the junction left unmatched. CDR1 and CDR2 from the germline V gene are SGHRS and YFSETQ. CDR3 sequence reads: CASAGTGYNSPLHF. The DNA of the CDR3 is TGCGCCAGCGCCGGGACAGGGTACAATTCACCCCTCCACTTT.

This clone appeared a few times. The V and J genes are TRBV2 and TRBJ2-2, with 8 bases matching TRBD1. CDR1 and CDR2 (germline): SNHLY, FYNNEI. V shed 7 bases, J shed 0 bases, and the junction held 4 bases outside the gene matches. CDR3 size: 15 residues. The CDR3 protein is CASTGTGSNTGELFF. The CDR3 bases are TGTGCCAGCACCGGGACAGGATCGAACACCGGGGAGCTGTTTTTT.